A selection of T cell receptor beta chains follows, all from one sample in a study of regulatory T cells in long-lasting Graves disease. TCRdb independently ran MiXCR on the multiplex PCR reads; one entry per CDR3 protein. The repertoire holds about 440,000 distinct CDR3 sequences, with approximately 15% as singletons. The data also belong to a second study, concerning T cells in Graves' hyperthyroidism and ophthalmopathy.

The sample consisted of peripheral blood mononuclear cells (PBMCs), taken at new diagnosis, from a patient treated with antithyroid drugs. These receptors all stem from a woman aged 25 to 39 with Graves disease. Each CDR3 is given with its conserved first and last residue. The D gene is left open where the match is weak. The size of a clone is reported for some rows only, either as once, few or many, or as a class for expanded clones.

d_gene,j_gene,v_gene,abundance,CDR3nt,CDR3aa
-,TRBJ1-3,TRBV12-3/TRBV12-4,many,TGTGCCAGCAGTTTTACGGGCTTCTCTGGAAACACCATATATTTT,CASSFTGFSGNTIYF
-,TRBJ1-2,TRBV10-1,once,TGCGCCAGCAGTGAGTCGCTTTCACACAGCTACACCTTC,CASSESLSHSYTF
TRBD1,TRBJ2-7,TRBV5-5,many,TGTGCCAGCAGCACTGACAGGGGACTCGGATACGAGCAGTACTTC,CASSTDRGLGYEQYF
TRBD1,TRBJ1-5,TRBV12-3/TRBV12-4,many,TGTGCCAGCAGCTCCCAACAGGGGGCGGGCCCCTATAGCAATCAGCCCCAGCATTTT,CASSSQQGAGPYSNQPQHF
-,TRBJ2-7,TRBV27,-,TGTGCCAGCAGTTTCAGGGGTCCCTACGAGCAGTACTTC,CASSFRGPYEQYF
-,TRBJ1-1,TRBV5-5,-,TGTGCCAGCAGCTTGGCTGGGACCAGGCCTGAAGCCTTCTTT,CASSLAGTRPEAFF
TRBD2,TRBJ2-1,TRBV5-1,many,TGCGCCAGCAGCTTGGTACTAGCGGGAGGGGACAATGAGCAGTTCTTC,CASSLVLAGGDNEQFF
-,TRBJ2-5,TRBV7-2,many,TGTGCCAGCAACAAAGTTGGCGGAGAGACCCAGTACTTC,CASNKVGGETQYF
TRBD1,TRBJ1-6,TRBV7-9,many,TGTGCCAGCAGCTTAGACGGGACAGGGGGCATCTCACCCCTCCACTTT,CASSLDGTGGISPLHF
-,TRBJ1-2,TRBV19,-,TGTGCCAGTACCACGACCCGGGGCGCGAACTATGGCTACACCTTC,CASTTTRGANYGYTF
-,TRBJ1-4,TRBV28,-,TGTGCCAGCAGTTTATTAGCAGGGGAGGCTGAAAAACTGTTTTTT,CASSLLAGEAEKLFF
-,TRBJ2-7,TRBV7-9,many,TGTGCCAGCAGCTTAGGGTGGCAGGGAGATTCCTACGAGCAGTACTTC,CASSLGWQGDSYEQYF
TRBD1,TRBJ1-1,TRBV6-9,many,TGTGCCAGCAGTTACATGACAGGGGTTAGCACTGAAGCTTTCTTT,CASSYMTGVSTEAFF
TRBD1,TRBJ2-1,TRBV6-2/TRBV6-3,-,TGTGCCAGCAGTGAAGCTCCGGGACAGATCTACGAGCAGTTCTTC,CASSEAPGQIYEQFF
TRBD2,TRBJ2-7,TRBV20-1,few,TGCAGTGCCCCGAGGGCGAGCGGGGAAGCCTACGAGCAGTACTTC,CSAPRASGEAYEQYF
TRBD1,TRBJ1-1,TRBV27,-,TGTGCCAGCAGTGCGTTCGGGACAGGGGGCCGTACTGAAGCTTTCTTT,CASSAFGTGGRTEAFF
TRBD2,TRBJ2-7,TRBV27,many,TGTGCCAGCAGTTGGGCTAGCGGGAGTAGAAAGCAGTACTTC,CASSWASGSRKQYF
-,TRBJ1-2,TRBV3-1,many,TGTGCCAGCAGCCAAGGGTTGACTAACTATGGCTACACCTTC,CASSQGLTNYGYTF
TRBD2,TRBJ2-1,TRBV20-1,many,TGCAGTGCTAGAGGCGGGAGAGACTACAATGAGCAGTTCTTC,CSARGGRDYNEQFF
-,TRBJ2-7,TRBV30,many,TGTGCCTGGAGTCCGGGACAACCCTACGAGCAGTACTTC,CAWSPGQPYEQYF
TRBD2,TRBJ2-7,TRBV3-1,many,TGTGCCAGCAGCCAAGATTTGGCGGGAGCCCCCCCCTACGAGCAGTACTTC,CASSQDLAGAPPYEQYF
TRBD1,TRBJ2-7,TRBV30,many,TGTGCCTGGAGTCAGGGGACAGGGGGGTACTTC,CAWSQGTGGYF
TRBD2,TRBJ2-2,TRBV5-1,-,TGCGCCAGCAGCATCCTTAGCGGGAGTGAAACCGGGGAGCTGTTTTTT,CASSILSGSETGELFF
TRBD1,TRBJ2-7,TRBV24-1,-,TGTGCCTCCAGTGATACAGGGGCCGTCTACGAGCAGTACTTC,CASSDTGAVYEQYF
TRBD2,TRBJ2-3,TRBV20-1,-,TGCAGTGCGACCCCGGGACTAGCGGGAGCGAGGGCCACAGATACGCAGTATTTT,CSATPGLAGARATDTQYF
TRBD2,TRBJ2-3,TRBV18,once,TGTGCCAGCTCACCACAAGTATCGGGAGGGATGGATACGCAGTATTTT,CASSPQVSGGMDTQYF
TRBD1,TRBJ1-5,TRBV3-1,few,TGTGCCAGCAGCCAAGGCCAAAGGCCAGGGACAGGAGATTATAGCAATCAGCCCCAGCATTTT,CASSQGQRPGTGDYSNQPQHF
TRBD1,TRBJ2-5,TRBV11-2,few,TGTGCCAGCAGCCCCAGGGGACAGGGGCCCACTCAAGAGACCCAGTACTTC,CASSPRGQGPTQETQYF
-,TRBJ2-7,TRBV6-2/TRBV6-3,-,TGTGCCACCCTGGACGGAGCCTACGAGCAGTACTTC,CATLDGAYEQYF
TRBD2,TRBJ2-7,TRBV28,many,TGTGCCAGCAAGAGCTGGGAAGACGGGTCGACTAGCGGGAGGGCCAAGGCCGAGCAGTACTTC,CASKSWEDGSTSGRAKAEQYF
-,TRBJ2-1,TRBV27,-,TGTGCCAGCAGTTTATTGCAGGGGGGTTACAATGAGCAGTTCTTC,CASSLLQGGYNEQFF
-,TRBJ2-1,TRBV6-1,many,TGTGCCAGCAGTGAACGTCTAGGGGGGCGGGAGTCGCGGTTCTTC,CASSERLGGRESRFF
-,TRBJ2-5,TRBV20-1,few,TGCAGTGCTAGCCTTTTGGAGACCCAGTACTTC,CSASLLETQYF
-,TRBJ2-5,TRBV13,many,TGTGCCAGCGCGTCGGGCGGAGAGACCCAGTACTTC,CASASGGETQYF
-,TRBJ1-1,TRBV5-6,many,TGTGCCAGCAGCCCTTACCGGGACACCCGGAACACTGAAGCTTTCTTT,CASSPYRDTRNTEAFF
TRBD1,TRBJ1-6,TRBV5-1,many,TGCGCCAGCAGCTACGGGACAGGGGTCGACAATTCACCCCTCCACTTT,CASSYGTGVDNSPLHF
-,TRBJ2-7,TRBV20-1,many,TGCAGTGCTTGGAGGGATAGCCCGAGGGACGAGCAGTACTTC,CSAWRDSPRDEQYF
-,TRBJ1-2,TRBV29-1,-,TGCAGCGTTGAACCGGCAGTTCAAAATGGCTACACCTTC,CSVEPAVQNGYTF
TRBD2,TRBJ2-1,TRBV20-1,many,TGCAGTGCTCCCAAGAGCGGGACGAATGAGCAGTTCTTC,CSAPKSGTNEQFF